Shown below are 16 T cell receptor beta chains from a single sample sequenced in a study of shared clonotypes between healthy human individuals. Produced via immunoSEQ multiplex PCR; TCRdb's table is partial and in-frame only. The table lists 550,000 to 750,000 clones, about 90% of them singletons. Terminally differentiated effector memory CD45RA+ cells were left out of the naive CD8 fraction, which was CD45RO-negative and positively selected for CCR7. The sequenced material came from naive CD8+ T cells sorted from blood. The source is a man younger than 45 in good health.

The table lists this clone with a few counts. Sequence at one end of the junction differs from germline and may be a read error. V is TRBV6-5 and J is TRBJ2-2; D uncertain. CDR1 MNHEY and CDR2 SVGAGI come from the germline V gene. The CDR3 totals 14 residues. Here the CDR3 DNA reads TGTGCCAGCAGTTACGTAGGGAACGCCGGGGAGCTGTTTTTT. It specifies CASSYVGNAGELFF.

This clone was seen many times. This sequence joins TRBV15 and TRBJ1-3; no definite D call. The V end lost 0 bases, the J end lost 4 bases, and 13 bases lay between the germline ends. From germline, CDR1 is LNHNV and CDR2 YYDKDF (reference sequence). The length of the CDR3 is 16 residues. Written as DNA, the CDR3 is TGTGCCACCAGCAGAGAGAGGGAGGTATCAGGAAACACCATATATTTT. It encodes CATSREREVSGNTIYF.

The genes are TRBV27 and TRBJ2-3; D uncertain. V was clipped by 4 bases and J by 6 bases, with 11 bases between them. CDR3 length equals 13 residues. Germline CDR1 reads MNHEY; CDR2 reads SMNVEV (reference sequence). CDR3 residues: CASSSLIWDTQYF. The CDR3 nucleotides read TGTGCCAGCAGTTCCCTGATCTGGGATACGCAGTATTTT.

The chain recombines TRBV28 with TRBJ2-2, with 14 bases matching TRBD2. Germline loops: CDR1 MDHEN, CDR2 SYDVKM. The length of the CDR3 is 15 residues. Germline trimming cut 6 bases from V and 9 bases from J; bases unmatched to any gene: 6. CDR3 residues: CASSPGTSGSRELFF. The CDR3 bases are TGTGCCAGCAGCCCCGGGACTAGCGGGAGCAGGGAGCTGTTTTTT.

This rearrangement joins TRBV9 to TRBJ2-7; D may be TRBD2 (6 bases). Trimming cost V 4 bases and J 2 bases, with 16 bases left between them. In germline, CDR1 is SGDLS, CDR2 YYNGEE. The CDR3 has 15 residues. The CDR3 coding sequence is TGTGCCAGCAGCCCGCGTAGCGGATCTCCCTACGAGCAGTACTTC. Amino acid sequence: CASSPRSGSPYEQYF.

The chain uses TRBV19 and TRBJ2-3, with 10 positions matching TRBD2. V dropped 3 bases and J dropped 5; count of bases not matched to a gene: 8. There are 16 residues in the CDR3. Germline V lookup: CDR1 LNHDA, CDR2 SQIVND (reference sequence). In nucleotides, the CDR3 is TGTGCCAGTAGTATTGGACTAGCGGTGGGTGGAGATACGCAGTATTTT. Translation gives CASSIGLAVGGDTQYF.

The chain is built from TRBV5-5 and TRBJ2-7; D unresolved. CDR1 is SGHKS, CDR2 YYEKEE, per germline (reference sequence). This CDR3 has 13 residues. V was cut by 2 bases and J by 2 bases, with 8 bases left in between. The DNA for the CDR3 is TGTGCCAGCAGCTTCTTAACGGCCTACGAGCAGTACTTC. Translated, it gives CASSFLTAYEQYF.

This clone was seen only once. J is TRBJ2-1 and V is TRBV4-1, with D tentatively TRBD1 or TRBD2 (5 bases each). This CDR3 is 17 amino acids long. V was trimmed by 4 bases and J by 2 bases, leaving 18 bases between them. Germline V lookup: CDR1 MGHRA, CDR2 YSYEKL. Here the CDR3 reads CASSPPVGARPYNEQFF. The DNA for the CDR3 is TGCGCCAGCAGCCCCCCGGTCGGGGCCCGCCCCTACAATGAGCAGTTCTTC.

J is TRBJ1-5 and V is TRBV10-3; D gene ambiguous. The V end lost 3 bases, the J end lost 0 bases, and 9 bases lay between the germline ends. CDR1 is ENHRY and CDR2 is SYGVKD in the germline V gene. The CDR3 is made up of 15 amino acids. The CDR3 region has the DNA TGTGCCATCAGTGACCCGATATATAGCAATCAGCCCCAGCATTTT. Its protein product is CAISDPIYSNQPQHF.

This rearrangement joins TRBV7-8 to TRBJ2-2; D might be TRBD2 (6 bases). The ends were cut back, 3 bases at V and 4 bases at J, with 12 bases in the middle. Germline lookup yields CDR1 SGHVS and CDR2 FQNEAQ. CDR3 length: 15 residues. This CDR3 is CASSLGTLLTGELFF. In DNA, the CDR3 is TGTGCCAGCAGCTTGGGGACTCTACTCACCGGGGAGCTGTTTTTT.

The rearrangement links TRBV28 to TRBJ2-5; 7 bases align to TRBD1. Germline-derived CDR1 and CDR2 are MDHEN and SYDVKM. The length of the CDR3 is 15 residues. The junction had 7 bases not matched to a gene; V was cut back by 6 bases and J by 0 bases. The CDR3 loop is CASSYQGQDQETQYF. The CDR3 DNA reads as TGTGCCAGCAGCTACCAAGGACAGGACCAAGAGACCCAGTACTTC.

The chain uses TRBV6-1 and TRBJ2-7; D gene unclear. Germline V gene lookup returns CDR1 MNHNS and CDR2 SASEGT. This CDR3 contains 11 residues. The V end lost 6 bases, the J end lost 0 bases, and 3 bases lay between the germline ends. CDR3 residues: CASRSSYEQYF. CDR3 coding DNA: TGTGCCAGCAGGAGCTCCTACGAGCAGTACTTC.

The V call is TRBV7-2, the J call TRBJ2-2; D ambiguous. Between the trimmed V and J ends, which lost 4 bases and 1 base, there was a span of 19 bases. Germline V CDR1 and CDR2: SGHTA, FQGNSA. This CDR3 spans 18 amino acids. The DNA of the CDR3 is TGTGCCAGCAGCTATAGCCCCAACCAGATCGAGAACACCGGGGAGCTGTTTTTT. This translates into CASSYSPNQIENTGELFF.

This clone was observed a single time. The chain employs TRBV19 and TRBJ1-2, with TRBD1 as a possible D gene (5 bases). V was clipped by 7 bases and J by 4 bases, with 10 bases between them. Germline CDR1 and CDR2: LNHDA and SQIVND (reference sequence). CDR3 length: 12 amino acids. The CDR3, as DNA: TGTGCCAGTAAAAAGGGGAGCTATGGCTACACCTTC. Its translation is CASKKGSYGYTF.

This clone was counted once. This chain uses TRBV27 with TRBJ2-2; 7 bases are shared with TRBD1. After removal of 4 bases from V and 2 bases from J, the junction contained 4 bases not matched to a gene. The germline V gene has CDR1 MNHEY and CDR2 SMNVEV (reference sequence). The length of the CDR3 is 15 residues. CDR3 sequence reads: CASSSGQINTGELFF. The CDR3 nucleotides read TGTGCCAGCAGTTCGGGACAGATTAACACCGGGGAGCTGTTTTTT.

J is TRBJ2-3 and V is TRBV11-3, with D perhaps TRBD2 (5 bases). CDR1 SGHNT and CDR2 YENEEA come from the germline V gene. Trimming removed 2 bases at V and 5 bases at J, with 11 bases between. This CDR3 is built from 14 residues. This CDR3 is CASSLLGARDTQYF. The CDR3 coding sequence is TGTGCCAGCAGCTTACTGGGAGCGAGAGATACGCAGTATTTT.